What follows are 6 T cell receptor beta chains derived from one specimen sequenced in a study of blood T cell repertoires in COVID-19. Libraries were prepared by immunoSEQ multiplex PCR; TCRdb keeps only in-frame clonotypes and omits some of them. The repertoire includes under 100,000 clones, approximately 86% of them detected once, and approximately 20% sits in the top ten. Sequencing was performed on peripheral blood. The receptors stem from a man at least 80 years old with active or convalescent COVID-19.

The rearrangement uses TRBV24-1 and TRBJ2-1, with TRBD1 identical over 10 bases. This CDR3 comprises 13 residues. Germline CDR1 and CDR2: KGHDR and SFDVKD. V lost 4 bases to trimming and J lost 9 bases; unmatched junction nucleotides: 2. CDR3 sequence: CATSEGQGREQFF. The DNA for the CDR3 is TGTGCCACCAGTGAGGGACAGGGGCGTGAGCAGTTCTTC.

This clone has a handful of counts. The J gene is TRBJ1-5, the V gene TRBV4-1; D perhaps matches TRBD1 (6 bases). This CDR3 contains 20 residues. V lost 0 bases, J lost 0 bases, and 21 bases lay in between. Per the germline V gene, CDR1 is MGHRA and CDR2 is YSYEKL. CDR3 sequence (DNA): TGCGCCAGCAGCCAAGATAGAGCGGCAGTTGGGGGCCCTAGCAATCAGCCCCAGCATTTT. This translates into CASSQDRAAVGGPSNQPQHF.

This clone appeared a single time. CDR3 protein: CASSPGPAGTDTQYF. For the CDR3, the DNA is TGTGCCAGCTCACCGGGCCCAGCAGGTACAGATACGCAGTATTTT. The chain has TRBV18 and TRBJ2-3; D call uncertain. Germline CDR1 KGHSH, CDR2 LQKENI. V lost 3 bases to trimming and J lost 3 bases, with 13 bases between them. CDR3 length equals 15 residues.

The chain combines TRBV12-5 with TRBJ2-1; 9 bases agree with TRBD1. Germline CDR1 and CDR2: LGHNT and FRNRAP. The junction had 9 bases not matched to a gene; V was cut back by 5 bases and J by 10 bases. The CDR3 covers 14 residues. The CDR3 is CASGTGQGSNEQFF. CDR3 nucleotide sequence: TGTGCTAGTGGTACTGGACAGGGGTCCAACGAGCAGTTCTTC.

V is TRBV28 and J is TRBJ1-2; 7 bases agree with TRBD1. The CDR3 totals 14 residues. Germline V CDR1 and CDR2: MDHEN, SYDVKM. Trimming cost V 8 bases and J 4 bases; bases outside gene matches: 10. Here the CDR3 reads CASSSPTGFYGYTF. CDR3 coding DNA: TGTGCCAGCTCGTCCCCGACAGGGTTCTATGGCTACACCTTC.

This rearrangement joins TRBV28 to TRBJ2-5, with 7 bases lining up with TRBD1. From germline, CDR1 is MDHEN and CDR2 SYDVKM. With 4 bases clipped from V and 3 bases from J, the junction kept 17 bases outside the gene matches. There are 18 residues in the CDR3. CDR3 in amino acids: CASSSHAHQGTEKETQYF. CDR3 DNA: TGTGCCAGCAGTTCCCACGCCCACCAAGGGACAGAAAAAGAGACCCAGTACTTC. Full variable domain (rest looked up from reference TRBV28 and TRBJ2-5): DVKVTQSSRYLVKRTGEKVFLECVQDMDHENMFWYRQDPGLGLRLIYFSYDVKMKEKGDIPEGYSVSREKKERFSLILESASTNQTSMYLCASSSHAHQGTEKETQYFGPGTRLLVL.